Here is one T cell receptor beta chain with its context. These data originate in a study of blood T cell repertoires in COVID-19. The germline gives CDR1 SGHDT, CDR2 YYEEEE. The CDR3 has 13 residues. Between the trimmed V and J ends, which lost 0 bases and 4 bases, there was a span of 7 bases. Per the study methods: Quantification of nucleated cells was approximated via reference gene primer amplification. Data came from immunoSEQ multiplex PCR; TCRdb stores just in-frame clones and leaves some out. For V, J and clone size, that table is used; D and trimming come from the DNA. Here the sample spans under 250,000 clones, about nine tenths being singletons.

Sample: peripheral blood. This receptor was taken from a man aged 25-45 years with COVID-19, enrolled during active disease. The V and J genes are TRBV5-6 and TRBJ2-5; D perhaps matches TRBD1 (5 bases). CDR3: CASSLGQGETQYF. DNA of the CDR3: TGTGCCAGCAGCTTGGGGCAGGGAGAGACCCAGTACTTC.